This T cell receptor beta chain appears in the sequencing data of a study of shared clonotypes between healthy human individuals. Findings and caveats of the study: The authors expected sequencing depth to affect clonotype sharing among donors.

The table came from immunoSEQ multiplex PCR; TCRdb's copy has only in-frame clones and leaves some out. The profile shows approximately 110,000 clones, about 67% of them singletons. A word on this clone: Its antigen is as yet unknown.

V shed 4 bases and J shed 5 bases, with 17 bases lying between them. CDR3 length equals 15 residues. The V gene's germline CDR1 is MGHRA and CDR2 YSYEKL. The chain employs TRBV4-1 and TRBJ1-2; D is ambiguous. This clonotype was obtained from a woman under 40 in good health. Sequencing used memory CD8+ T cells sorted from blood. The subset: CD45RO+ cells pooled with CCR7-negative TemRA cells. The CDR3 nucleotides read TGCGCCAGCAGCCCCGCCGCAGATTTACGGTATGGCTACACCTTC. The encoded protein is CASSPAADLRYGYTF.